Each of the 22 T cell receptor beta chains below was sequenced from the same sample in a study of T cell clonality in common variable immunodeficiency. Libraries were prepared by immunoSEQ multiplex PCR; TCRdb keeps only in-frame clonotypes and omits some of them. Recorded here are under 40,000 clones, none singletons. Sequences were obtained from peripheral blood mononuclear cells. These TCRs come from a person between 18 and 75 years old in good health.

The table lists this clone with many counts. The read ends 3 residues before the CDR3 terminus; that terminus is restored from the germline J gene. The chain has TRBV13 and TRBJ2-7; TRBD2 matches 11 bases. Germline V gene data show CDR1 as PRHDT and CDR2 as FYEKMQ (reference sequence). Trimming removed 5 bases from V and 3 bases from J; junction bases left unmatched: 9. The CDR3 length is 16 residues. This CDR3 reads CASSPTTSGRVYEQYF. The part of the CDR3 DNA that was read is TGTGCCAGCAGCCCAACAACTAGCGGGAGAGTCTACGAG.

This clone occurred many times. The CDR3 end falls 3 residues outside the read, so it is completed with the germline J gene. V and J are TRBV6-1 and TRBJ1-2, with 9 bases fitting TRBD1. Germline-derived CDR1 and CDR2 are MNHNS and SASEGT. CDR3 length equals 15 residues. J was trimmed by 7 bases and V by 0 bases; bases with no gene match: 6. Incomplete CDR3 DNA: TGTGCCAGCAGTGAAGCGGGGGACAGGGTCAGTGGC. Protein product: CASSEAGDRVSG. The CDR3 in full is CASSEAGDRVSGYTF.

This clone has at least ten counts. Coverage ceases 3 residues before the CDR3 finishes, and the germline J gene fills in the end. The rearrangement uses TRBV19 and TRBJ2-2, with TRBD2 matching 9 bases. There are 15 residues in the CDR3. The germline V gene encodes CDR1 LNHDA and CDR2 SQIVND (reference sequence). The J segment lost 6 bases and the V segment lost 9 bases, leaving 11 bases of the junction unmatched. CDR3 region: CASTMAGGFAGELFF. Partial CDR3 DNA: TGTGCCAGCACCATGGCGGGAGGGTTCGCCGGGGAG.

There are many counts of this clone. The read is 3 residues too short to cover the CDR3 end, so that end is filled in from the germline J gene. The J gene is TRBJ1-1, the V gene TRBV18, with 7 bases aligning to TRBD1. The ends lost 6 bases at V and 7 bases at J; junction bases unmatched: 8. Germline-derived CDR1 and CDR2 are KGHSH and LQKENI. The CDR3 has 13 residues. The sequenced CDR3 bases are TGTGCCAGCTCGCTCGGGACAGATCTTGAA. Its protein product is CASSLGTDLE. The whole CDR3 sequence reads CASSLGTDLEAFF.

The table lists this clone with many counts. The read comes to an end 3 residues before the CDR3 does, leaving the germline J gene to fill in the end. The rearrangement links TRBV20-1 to TRBJ1-6; 9 nucleotides agree with TRBD1. The germline CDR1 and CDR2 sequences are DFQATT and SNEGSKA (reference sequence). Unmatched junction bases numbered 7, after V lost 0 bases and J lost 7 bases. This CDR3 contains 16 residues. This CDR3 is CSARESGQGQNSPLHF. The covered CDR3 bases are TGCAGTGCTAGAGAGTCGGGACAGGGCCAAAATTCACCC.

This clone was seen ten or more times. Read coverage stops 3 residues before the CDR3 terminus; the germline J gene supplies the remainder. V is TRBV5-4 and J is TRBJ2-3, with 13 positions matching TRBD2. Germline V gene data show CDR1 as SGHNT and CDR2 as YYREEE (reference sequence). CDR3 length: 16 amino acids. After removal of 4 bases from V and 6 bases from J, the junction contained 8 bases not matched to a gene. The chain's CDR3 is CASSTGLAGVQDTQYF. The sequenced CDR3 bases are TGTGCCAGCAGCACCGGACTAGCGGGAGTTCAGGATACG.

This clone was seen repeatedly, ten times or more. The CDR3 is cut off 3 residues early in the read; its end comes from the germline J gene. The chain joins TRBV10-3 to TRBJ1-1; D uncertain. Germline V gene sequence: CDR1 ENHRY, CDR2 SYGVKD. The germline V and J ends were trimmed by 0 bases and 1 base, with 9 bases remaining between them. This CDR3 has 15 amino acids. CDR3 DNA (partial): TGTGCCATCAGTGAGTCGTCACAGCAGAACACTGAA. Protein: CAISESSQQNTE. The whole CDR3 sequence is CAISESSQQNTEAFF.

This clone has at least ten counts. The CDR3 goes on 3 residues after the read ends, and that part is filled in from the germline J gene. The V call is TRBV28, the J call TRBJ2-7, with TRBD2 matching 7 bases. Germline assignment: CDR1 MDHEN and CDR2 SYDVKM. Trimming at V came to 7 bases and at J to 4 bases, leaving 7 bases not matched to a gene. The CDR3 sequence is 13 residues long. CDR3 bases read: TGTGCCAGCATTGGTAGCGGGCGGTACGAG. It is translated as CASIGSGRYE. The complete CDR3 sequence is CASIGSGRYEQYF. Drawing the rest from reference TRBV28 and TRBJ2-7, the complete variable domain is DVKVTQSSRYLVKRTGEKVFLECVQDMDHENMFWYRQDPGLGLRLIYFSYDVKMKEKGDIPEGYSVSREKKERFSLILESASTNQTSMYLCASIGSGRYEQYFGPGTRLTVT.

This clone appeared many times. The CDR3 end is not reached by the read, which stops 3 residues before it; the germline J gene fills it in. The J gene is TRBJ2-1, the V gene TRBV14, with 8 nucleotides matching TRBD2. Germline V gives CDR1 SGHDN, CDR2 FVKESK. The CDR3 spans 15 residues. Unmatched junction bases numbered 14, after V lost 7 bases and J lost 9 bases. This CDR3 reads CASTETSVLLSEQFF. CDR3 DNA (partial): TGTGCCAGCACCGAGACTAGCGTTCTACTTAGTGAG.

Comment on this clone: The CDR3 goes on 3 residues after the read ends, and that part is filled in from the germline J gene. The chain uses TRBV30 and TRBJ1-2; possibly TRBD1 for D (6 bases). The CDR3 is 14 residues long. Germline CDR1 reads GTSNPN; CDR2 reads SVGIG (reference sequence). V was shortened by 2 bases and J by 2 bases, with 12 bases between the two germline ends. CDR3 DNA (partial): TGTGCCTGGAGTATGACAGGCCCGAACTATGGC. Translated: CAWSMTGPNYG. The whole CDR3 sequence is CAWSMTGPNYGYTF. The full variable domain, completed using reference TRBV30 and TRBJ1-2, is SQTIHQWPATLVQPVGSPLSLECTVEGTSNPNLYWYRQAAGRGLQLLFYSVGIGQISSEVPQNLSASRPQDRQFILSSKKLLLSDSGFYLCAWSMTGPNYGYTFGSGTRLTVV.

This clone was detected ten times or more. The read stops 3 residues short of the end of the CDR3; the missing end is completed from the germline J gene. The rearrangement links TRBV5-1 to TRBJ2-2; 8 bases line up with TRBD1. In germline, CDR1 is SGHRS, CDR2 YFSETQ. The V segment lost 5 bases and the J segment 2 bases; nucleotides outside the gene matches: 5. This CDR3 is built from 15 residues. The part of the CDR3 DNA that was read is TGCGCCAGCAGGTCGACAGGGGTTAACACCGGGGAG. Translating it yields CASRSTGVNTGE. The full CDR3 reads CASRSTGVNTGELFF.

This clone came up many times. The read ends 3 residues shy of where the CDR3 ends; the end is completed using the germline J gene. The V gene is TRBV5-1, the J gene TRBJ1-2, with a tentative D call TRBD1 (6 bases). CDR1 and CDR2 from the germline V gene are SGHRS and YFSETQ. The CDR3 length is 13 residues. The DNA read from the CDR3 is TGCGCCAGCAGCCCGGGACAAAAGGAAGGC. Translation: CASSPGQKEG. Given in full, the CDR3 is CASSPGQKEGYTF.

This clone showed up many times. The read finishes 3 residues shy of the CDR3 end, and the germline J gene is used to complete it. The chain links TRBV5-1 to TRBJ2-7, with 9 bases aligning to TRBD1. The germline V gene encodes CDR1 SGHRS and CDR2 YFSETQ. Unmatched junction bases numbered 6, after V lost 4 bases and J lost 1 base. CDR3 length equals 15 residues. The part of the CDR3 DNA that was read is TGCGCCAGCAGCCTCGGGACAGGGACTTCCTACGAG. Protein sequence: CASSLGTGTSYE. The full CDR3 is CASSLGTGTSYEQYF. Together with reference TRBV5-1 and TRBJ2-7, the CDR3 gives the full variable domain: KAGVTQTPRYLIKTRGQQVTLSCSPISGHRSVSWYQQTPGQGLQFLFEYFSETQRNKGNFPGRFSGRQFSNSRSEMNVSTLELGDSALYLCASSLGTGTSYEQYFGPGTRLTVT.

This clone was seen ten or more times. With the read ending 3 residues before the CDR3 end, the germline J gene is used to fill in that end. The rearrangement uses TRBV20-1 and TRBJ2-2, with 8 bases lining up with TRBD1. The V gene end was trimmed by 5 bases and the J gene end by 3 bases; junction bases not matched to a gene: 8. Looked up from germline, CDR1 is DFQATT and CDR2 is SNEGSKA (reference sequence). The CDR3 length is 15 residues. The part of the CDR3 DNA that was read is TGCAGTGCTCAAAAAATGGACAGGGACACCGGGGAG. This sequence encodes CSAQKMDRDTGE. The CDR3 as a whole reads CSAQKMDRDTGELFF.

This clone showed up many times. CDR3 DNA (partial): TGTGCCACCAGCAGGCCGGGACTAGCGACAAACTCCTACAATGAG. Encoded protein: CATSRPGLATNSYNE. The CDR3 as a whole reads CATSRPGLATNSYNEQFF. The chain recombines TRBV15 with TRBJ2-1, with 10 bases fitting TRBD2. The CDR3 is cut off 3 residues early in the read; its end comes from the germline J gene. With V trimmed by 3 bases and J by 0 bases, 8 bases remained unmatched. Germline values: CDR1 LNHNV, CDR2 YYDKDF (reference sequence). The CDR3 runs 18 residues.

Many counts were recorded for this clone. The read ends 3 residues before the CDR3 terminus; that terminus is restored from the germline J gene. This chain links TRBV5-5 with TRBJ2-7; TRBD1 agrees at 8 bases. The V gene's germline CDR1 is SGHKS and CDR2 YYEKEE (reference sequence). CDR3 length: 13 amino acids. Trimming removed 4 bases from V and 2 bases from J; junction bases left unmatched: 2. The CDR3 DNA, read in part, is TGTGCCAGCAGCGCGGACAGGGCCTACGAG. Its protein is CASSADRAYE. The full CDR3 is CASSADRAYEQYF.

This clone occurred many times. The read terminates 3 residues ahead of where the CDR3 ends, so the germline J gene completes it. The gene calls are TRBV20-1 and TRBJ1-3; no clear D gene. V was clipped by 3 bases and J by 1 base, with 7 bases between them. From germline, CDR1 is DFQATT and CDR2 SNEGSKA (reference sequence). The CDR3 is 13 residues long. Partial CDR3 DNA: TGCAGTGCTAGTGCGGATTCTGGAAACACC. It encodes CSASADSGNT. The CDR3 reads in full as CSASADSGNTIYF.

This clone came up many times. The CDR3 is cut off 3 residues early in the read; its end comes from the germline J gene. The chain links TRBV28 to TRBJ2-7, with TRBD2 matching 9 bases. The CDR3 totals 17 residues. J lost 3 bases, V lost 8 bases, and 17 bases had no gene match. From germline, CDR1 is MDHEN and CDR2 SYDVKM. CDR3 bases read: TGTGCCAGCTTATCGTCCCACCCTAGCGGGACTGGCTACGAG. Translated: CASLSSHPSGTGYE. The full CDR3 reads CASLSSHPSGTGYEQYF.

This clone was counted ten times or more. The CDR3 extends 3 residues past the end of the read, so its final part is completed from the germline J gene. The V and J genes are TRBV18 and TRBJ1-1; a possible D gene is TRBD1 (6 bases). The CDR3 has 14 amino acids. The V end was cut by 3 bases, the J end by 0 bases, with 8 bases between. Germline CDR1 KGHSH, CDR2 LQKENI. The part of the CDR3 DNA that was read is TGTGCCAGCTCACCCGACAGGATGAACACTGAA. Protein product: CASSPDRMNTE. The full CDR3 reads CASSPDRMNTEAFF.

This clone was found many times. Read coverage stops 3 residues before the CDR3 terminus; the germline J gene supplies the remainder. The chain recombines TRBV7-9 with TRBJ2-7; tentatively, D is TRBD1 (6 bases). Germline V CDR1 and CDR2: SEHNR, FQNEAQ (reference sequence). This CDR3 has 14 residues. The V end lost 0 bases, the J end lost 5 bases, and 11 bases lay between the germline ends. CDR3: CASSLATGSHEQYF. The CDR3 DNA, read in part, is TGTGCCAGCAGCTTAGCGACAGGAAGCCACGAG.

This clone was recorded at least ten times. The DNA ends 3 residues before the CDR3 does, and the rest of the CDR3 is filled in from the germline J gene. The chain combines TRBV6-8 with TRBJ2-7; 8 nucleotides agree with TRBD1. The germline CDR1 and CDR2 sequences are MNHGY and SAAAGT. This CDR3 is built from 12 residues. Trimming at V came to 10 bases and at J to 2 bases, leaving 4 bases not matched to a gene. The CDR3 spells CANRDRTYEQYF. The covered CDR3 bases are TGTGCCAATCGGGACAGGACCTACGAG.

This clone was seen ten or more times. The CDR3 goes on 3 residues after the read ends, and that part is filled in from the germline J gene. The chain joins TRBV6-1 to TRBJ2-1, with 10 bases identical to TRBD2. Germline lookup yields CDR1 MNHNS and CDR2 SASEGT. V shed 2 bases, J shed 5 bases, and the junction held 3 bases outside the gene matches. This CDR3 has 15 amino acids. The CDR3 reads CASSESSGSNNEQFF. The CDR3 DNA, read in part, is TGTGCCAGCAGTGAATCTAGCGGGAGCAACAATGAG.